This T cell receptor (beta chain) was captured in a study of blood T cell repertoires in COVID-19. Study as a whole: Some COVID-19 samples were acute and others convalescent; all came from the United States, Italy and Spain.

Enrolled during active infection, Seattle patients were then followed longitudinally. Germline-derived CDR1 and CDR2 are LGHNA and YSLEER. Trimming cost V 3 bases and J 2 bases, with 9 bases left between them. The CDR3 length is 14 residues. Assay: immunoSEQ multiplex PCR; the TCRdb copy retains only in-frame clones and omits some. The table lists just over 250,000 clones, about 90% of them singletons. The genes are TRBV4-3 and TRBJ2-3, with D possibly being TRBD2 (5 bases). This clonotype was obtained from a woman aged 70-85 years with COVID-19, enrolled during active disease. The material sequenced was peripheral blood. The CDR3 sequence: CASSQDFSTDTQYF. The CDR3 bases are TGCGCCAGCAGCCAGGACTTTTCCACAGATACGCAGTATTTT.